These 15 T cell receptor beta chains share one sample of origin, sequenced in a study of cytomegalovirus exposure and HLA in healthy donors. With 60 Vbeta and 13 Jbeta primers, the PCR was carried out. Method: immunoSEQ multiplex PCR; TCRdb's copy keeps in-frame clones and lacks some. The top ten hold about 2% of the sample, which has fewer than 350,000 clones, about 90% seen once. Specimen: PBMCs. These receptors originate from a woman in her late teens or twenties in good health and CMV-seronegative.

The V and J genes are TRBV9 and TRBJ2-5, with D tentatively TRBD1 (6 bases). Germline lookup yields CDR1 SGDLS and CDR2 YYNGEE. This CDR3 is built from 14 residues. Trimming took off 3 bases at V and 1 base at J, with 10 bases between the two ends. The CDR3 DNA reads TGTGCCAGCAGCGCCCAACAGGGCCAAGAGACCCAGTACTTC. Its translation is CASSAQQGQETQYF.

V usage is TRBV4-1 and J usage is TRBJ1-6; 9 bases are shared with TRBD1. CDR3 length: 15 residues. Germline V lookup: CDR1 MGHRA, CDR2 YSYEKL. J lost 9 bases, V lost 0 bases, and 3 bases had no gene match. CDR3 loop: CASSQDRQGVSPLHF. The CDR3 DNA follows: TGCGCCAGCAGCCAAGATCGACAGGGGGTTTCACCCCTCCACTTT.

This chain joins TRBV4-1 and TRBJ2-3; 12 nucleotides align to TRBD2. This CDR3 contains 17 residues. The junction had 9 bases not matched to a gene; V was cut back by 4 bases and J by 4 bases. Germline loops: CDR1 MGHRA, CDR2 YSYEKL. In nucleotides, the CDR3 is TGCGCCAGCAGCCCAACTAGCGGGGGGTTAGGGGCAGATACGCAGTATTTT. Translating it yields CASSPTSGGLGADTQYF.

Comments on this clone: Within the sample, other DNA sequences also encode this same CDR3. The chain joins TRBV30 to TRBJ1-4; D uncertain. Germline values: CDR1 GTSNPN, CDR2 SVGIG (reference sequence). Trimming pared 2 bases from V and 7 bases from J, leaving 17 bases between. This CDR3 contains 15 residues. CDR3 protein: CAWSTWAREGEKLFF. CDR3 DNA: TGTGCCTGGAGTACTTGGGCTCGAGAGGGTGAAAAACTGTTTTTT.

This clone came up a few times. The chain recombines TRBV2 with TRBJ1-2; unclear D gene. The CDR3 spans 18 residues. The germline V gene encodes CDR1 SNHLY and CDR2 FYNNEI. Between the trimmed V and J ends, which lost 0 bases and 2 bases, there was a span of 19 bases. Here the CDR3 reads CASSEAFLYRASNYGYTF. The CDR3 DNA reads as TGTGCCAGCAGTGAAGCGTTTCTGTATAGAGCTTCGAACTATGGCTACACCTTC.

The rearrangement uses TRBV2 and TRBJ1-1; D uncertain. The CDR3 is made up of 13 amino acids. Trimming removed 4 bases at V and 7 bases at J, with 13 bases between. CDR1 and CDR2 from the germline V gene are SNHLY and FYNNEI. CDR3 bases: TGTGCCAGCAGTGTCCCCTTGGTGAGTGAAGCTTTCTTT. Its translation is CASSVPLVSEAFF.

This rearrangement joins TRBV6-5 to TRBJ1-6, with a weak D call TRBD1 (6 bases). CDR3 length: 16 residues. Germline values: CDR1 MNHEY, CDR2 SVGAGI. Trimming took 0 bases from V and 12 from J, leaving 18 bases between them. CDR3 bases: TGTGCCAGCAGTTACTCGGCAAATCCGGACAGTCGACCCCTCCACTTT. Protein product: CASSYSANPDSRPLHF.

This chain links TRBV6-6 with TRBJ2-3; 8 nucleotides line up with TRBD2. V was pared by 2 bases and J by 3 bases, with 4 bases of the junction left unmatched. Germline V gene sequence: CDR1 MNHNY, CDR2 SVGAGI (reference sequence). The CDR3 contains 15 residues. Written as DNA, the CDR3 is TGTGCCAGCAGTTACCCGGGGGGGCCGACAGATACGCAGTATTTT. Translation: CASSYPGGPTDTQYF.

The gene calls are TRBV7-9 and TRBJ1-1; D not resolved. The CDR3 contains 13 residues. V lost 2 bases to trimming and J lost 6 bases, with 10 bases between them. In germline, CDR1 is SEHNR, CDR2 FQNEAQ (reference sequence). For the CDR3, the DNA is TGTGCCAGCAGCTTAAATAGAGGCGCTGAAGCTTTCTTT. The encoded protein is CASSLNRGAEAFF.

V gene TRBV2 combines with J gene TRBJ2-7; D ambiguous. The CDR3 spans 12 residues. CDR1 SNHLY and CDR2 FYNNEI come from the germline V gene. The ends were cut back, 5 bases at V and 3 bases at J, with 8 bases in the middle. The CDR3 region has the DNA TGTGCCAGCAGTTACCCGGGCTACGAGCAGTACTTC. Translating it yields CASSYPGYEQYF.

CDR3 in DNA: TGTGCCATCAGTTCCGGGGATTCCAGCTATGGCTACACCTTC. Its translation is CAISSGDSSYGYTF. This rearrangement joins TRBV10-3 to TRBJ1-2; D not certain. This CDR3 has 14 residues. V dropped 5 bases and J dropped 4 bases, with 14 bases sitting between them. The V gene's germline CDR1 is ENHRY and CDR2 SYGVKD.

The DNA of the CDR3 is TGTGCCTGGAGTGTAAAGGGGGAGTATCGCTATGGCTACACCTTC. This sequence encodes CAWSVKGEYRYGYTF. This chain connects TRBV30 to TRBJ1-2; D is possibly TRBD1 (6 bases). V shed 0 bases and J shed 4 bases, with 15 bases lying between them. Germline CDR1 reads GTSNPN; CDR2 reads SVGIG (reference sequence). The CDR3 has 15 amino acids.

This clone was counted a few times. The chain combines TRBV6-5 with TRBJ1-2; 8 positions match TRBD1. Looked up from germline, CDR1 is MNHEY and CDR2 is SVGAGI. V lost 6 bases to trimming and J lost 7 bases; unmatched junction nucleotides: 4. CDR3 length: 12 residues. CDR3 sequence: CASRGQVSGYTF. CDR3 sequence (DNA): TGTGCCAGCAGGGGACAGGTCTCTGGCTACACCTTC.

CDR3 in DNA: TGTGCCAGCTCACCATTAGTGGGGGCGCAGAACACTGAAGCTTTCTTT. It translates to CASSPLVGAQNTEAFF. V usage is TRBV18 and J usage is TRBJ1-1; D might be TRBD1 (6 bases). The CDR3 covers 16 residues. Germline loops: CDR1 KGHSH, CDR2 LQKENI. Deletions cut 2 bases from V and 1 base from J, with 14 bases between.

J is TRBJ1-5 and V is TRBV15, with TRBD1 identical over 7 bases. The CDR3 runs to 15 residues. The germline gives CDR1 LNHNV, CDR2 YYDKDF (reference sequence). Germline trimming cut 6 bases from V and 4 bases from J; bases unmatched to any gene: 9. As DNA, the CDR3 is TGTGCCACCAGTAAAGACAGGGCCCTAAATCAGCCCCAGCATTTT. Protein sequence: CATSKDRALNQPQHF.